This entry describes one T cell receptor (beta chain). This sample stems from a study of shared clonotypes between healthy human individuals. CD45RO-negative CD8 cells positively selected for CCR7 made up the naive population, which excluded terminally differentiated effector memory CD45RA+ cells. The CDR3 is 15 amino acids. CDR1 and CDR2 from the germline V gene are SGHNT and YYREEE (reference sequence). Trimming took 4 bases from V and 5 from J; bases not matched to a gene: 8. This table comes from immunoSEQ multiplex PCR, and its TCRdb copy is limited to in-frame clones, with some not included. The sample holds nearly 2 million clones, about 95% seen once.

The material sequenced was naive CD8+ T cells sorted from blood. The clonotype comes from a man between 18 and 29 years old in good health. The V call is TRBV5-4, the J call TRBJ2-7; 11 bases are a match to TRBD1. The CDR3 nucleotides are TGTGCCAGCAGCGTAGGGACAGGGGGGATAGACGAGCAGTACTTC. Translation: CASSVGTGGIDEQYF. Drawing the rest from reference TRBV5-4 and TRBJ2-7, the complete variable domain is ETGVTQSPTHLIKTRGQQVTLRCSSQSGHNTVSWYQQALGQGPQFIFQYYREEENGRGNFPPRFSGLQFPNYSSELNVNALELDDSALYLCASSVGTGGIDEQYFGPGTRLTVT.